The text below deals with one T cell receptor beta chain. Being one base from a much bigger clone, this may be a read error. Amplification yielded TCR beta CDR3 regions, with RNA transcripts as the source. HTBI primers were employed in a first-round RT-PCR of the TCR CDR3. TCRdb used MiXCR to reprocess the multiplex PCR reads, holding one entry per CDR3 protein. The table lists some 760,000 distinct CDR3 sequences, about 14% of them singletons. The data derive from a study of T cells in Graves' hyperthyroidism and ophthalmopathy. The CDR3 is 15 residues long. CDR1 is SQVTM and CDR2 is ANQGSEA in the germline V gene. Between the trimmed V and J ends, which lost 5 bases and 1 base, there was a span of 15 bases.

The chain has TRBV29-1 and TRBJ2-4; perhaps TRBD2 as D (5 bases). This clonotype was sampled from a young woman with Graves' hyperthyroidism. Sequencing input: blood. The CDR3 here is CSVRFLGGAKNIQYF. In nucleotides, the CDR3 is TGCAGCGTTCGTTTCCTTGGCGGGGCCAAAAACATTCAGTACTTC. Supplemented by reference TRBV29-1 and TRBJ2-4, the full variable domain reads SAVISQKPSRDICQRGTSLTIQCQVDSQVTMMFWYRQQPGQSLTLIATANQGSEATYESGFVIDKFPISRPNLTFSTLTVSNMSPEDSSIYLCSVRFLGGAKNIQYFGAGTRLSVL.